This record looks at one TCR beta chain sequence and its context. What it recognizes is unknown. Repertoires were generated with immunoSEQ multiplex PCR, while TCRdb's copy carries only in-frame clones and drops some. The table lists tens of thousands of clones, over 65% of them singletons, with around an eighth in the top ten. The data were obtained in a study of OX40 agonist ivuxolimab in advanced cancers. The overall study: Participants could have had prior anti-PD-1, anti-PD-L1 or anti-CTLA-4 therapy, and 40% had some. Points from the study as a whole: CD8+ T cells (on average) carried more expanded clones than CD4+ T cells.

CDR1 is SGHTA, CDR2 FQGNSA, per germline. The ends lost 2 bases at V and 6 bases at J; junction bases unmatched: 1. The CDR3 covers 13 residues. No patient had autoimmune disease or received systemic immunosuppression. The TCR was taken from an adult with an advanced solid tumor such as melanoma, head and neck, liver or kidney cancer. This chain connects TRBV7-2 to TRBJ2-1, with 7 bases identical to TRBD1. The specimen was CD4+ or CD8+ T cells sorted from blood, collected in a trial of the OX40 agonist ivuxolimab. CDR3 sequence (DNA): TGTGCCAGCAGCTTACGACAGGGCAATGAGCAGTTCTTC. It encodes CASSLRQGNEQFF.